Listed here is a single T cell receptor (beta chain). Terminally differentiated effector memory CD45RA+ cells were excluded by CCR7 positive selection of CD45RO-negative cells. TCRdb's table, derived via immunoSEQ multiplex PCR, lists solely in-frame clones and lacks some. This table has around 550,000 clones, 90% to 95% appearing once. This record belongs to a study of shared clonotypes between healthy human individuals. Sequenced sample: naive CD8+ T cells sorted from blood. This sequence was found in a woman in her thirties in good health.

The CDR3 DNA is TGTGCCAGCAGTTCGCTCCACTTGACTAGCGGGAGTCTTCGGGGCTCCTACAATGAGCAGTTCTTC. Its protein is CASSSLHLTSGSLRGSYNEQFF. The chain links TRBV28 to TRBJ2-1; 12 bases align to TRBD2. The V gene end was trimmed by 4 bases and the J gene end by 0 bases; junction bases not matched to a gene: 19. In germline, CDR1 is MDHEN, CDR2 SYDVKM. This CDR3 is 22 amino acids long.